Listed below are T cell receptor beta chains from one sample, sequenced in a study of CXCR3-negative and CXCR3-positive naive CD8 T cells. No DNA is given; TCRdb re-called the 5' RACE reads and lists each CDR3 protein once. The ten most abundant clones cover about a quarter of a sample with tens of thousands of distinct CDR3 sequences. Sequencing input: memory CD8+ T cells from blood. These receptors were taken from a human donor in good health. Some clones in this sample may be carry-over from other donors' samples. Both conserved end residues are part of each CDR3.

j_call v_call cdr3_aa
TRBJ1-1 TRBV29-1 CSVEPTGELNTEAFF
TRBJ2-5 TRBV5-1 CASSSTQETQYF
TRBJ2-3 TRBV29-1 CSVSPDRGHSYTDTQYF
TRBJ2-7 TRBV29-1 CSAQTGSYEQYF
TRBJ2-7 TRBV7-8 CASSTWEGRGYEQYF
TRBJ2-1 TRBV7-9 CASSPRLAHDNEQFF
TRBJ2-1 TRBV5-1 CASSPVLGEQFF
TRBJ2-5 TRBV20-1 CSAREIPGLAGRLEVTQYF
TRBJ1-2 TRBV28 CASTLPAGSNYGYTF
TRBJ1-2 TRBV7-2 CASSALTGTNYGYTF
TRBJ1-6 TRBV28 CASSLVGGYSSPLHF
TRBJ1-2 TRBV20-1 CSARDPGQGNYGYTF
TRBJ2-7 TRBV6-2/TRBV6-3 CASSYGSDGSYEQYF